These 30 T cell receptor beta chains share one sample of origin, sequenced in a study of blood T cell repertoires in COVID-19 (TCRdb year 2020). The receptor library was made with the immunoSEQ multiplex PCR assay. The clones in this table, taken by TCRdb from immuneACCESS, are in-frame only. Not every clone is retained; where verified, under half of the shortfall comes from an unresolved V gene, and the cause of the rest is unknown. A total of approximately 190,000 clones appear in this sample, roughly 80% of them only once. The ten largest clones add up to less than 8.5% of the sample. The source material was PBMCs or T cells enriched from blood (not recorded which). These receptor sequences come from a middle-aged man who had recovered from COVID-19.

The chain couples TRBV6-1 to TRBJ2-7; tentatively, D is TRBD1 (6 bases). The germline CDR1 and CDR2 sequences are MNHNS and SASEGT. V lost 1 base and J lost 2, with 9 bases in between. The CDR3 extends over 14 amino acids. The CDR3 loop reads CASSEGGPPYEQYF. The DNA of the CDR3 is TGTGCCAGCAGTGAAGGGGGGCCACCCTACGAGCAGTACTTC.

Concerning this clone: The identical CDR3 is also encoded by other nucleotide sequences in the sample. The rearrangement joins TRBV10-3 to TRBJ1-2; D possibly corresponds to TRBD1 (5 bases). This CDR3 is 14 amino acids long. From germline, CDR1 is ENHRY and CDR2 SYGVKD. The V and J ends lost 6 bases and 0 bases respectively, with 11 bases between them. CDR3 in DNA: TGTGCCATCAGCCCAACAGGAACTAACTATGGCTACACCTTC. Protein: CAISPTGTNYGYTF.

The V call is TRBV7-9, the J call TRBJ1-2, with 9 bases that match TRBD1. Trimming at V came to 1 base and at J to 6 bases, leaving 3 bases not matched to a gene. This CDR3 has 14 amino acids. Germline V lookup: CDR1 SEHNR, CDR2 FQNEAQ (reference sequence). CDR3 nucleotides: TGTGCCAGCAGCTTAGGACAGGGGGGCCATGGCTACACCTTC. Protein: CASSLGQGGHGYTF.

This clone was recorded only once. The rearrangement links TRBV3-1 (or the pseudogene TRBV3-2) to TRBJ1-6; D not resolved. The CDR3 spans 14 residues. Germline V lookup: CDR1 LGHDT, CDR2 YNNKEL (reference sequence). Deletions cut 3 bases from V and 5 bases from J, with 8 bases between. The CDR3 sequence: CASSQGINNSPLHF. In nucleotides, the CDR3 is TGTGCCAGCAGCCAGGGCATAAATAATTCACCCCTCCACTTT.

V is TRBV4-2 and J is TRBJ2-3; D might be TRBD1 (8 bases). Looked up from germline, CDR1 is LGHNA and CDR2 is YNFKEQ. V dropped 0 bases and J dropped 5 bases, with 18 bases sitting between them. This CDR3 contains 17 residues. The CDR3, as DNA: TGTGCCAGCAGCCAAGACCCACAGGGGGGGCAGCGAGATACGCAGTATTTT. It yields the protein CASSQDPQGGQRDTQYF.

The V gene is TRBV19, the J gene TRBJ1-5, with D maybe TRBD1 (6 bases). V was pared by 5 bases and J by 6 bases, with 14 bases between. This CDR3 is built from 14 residues. Germline-derived CDR1 and CDR2 are LNHDA and SQIVND (reference sequence). In DNA, the CDR3 is TGTGCCAGTAGTTCTACAGGGATAAGTCAGCCCCAGCATTTT. Its protein product is CASSSTGISQPQHF.

The chain uses TRBV11-2 and TRBJ1-2, with 7 nucleotides matching TRBD1. J was trimmed by 8 bases and V by 1 base; bases with no gene match: 4. The germline CDR1 and CDR2 sequences are SGHAT and FQNNGV. This CDR3 comprises 13 residues. The chain's CDR3 is CASSLGGGRGYTF. CDR3 nucleotide sequence: TGTGCCAGCAGCTTAGGAGGGGGCAGGGGCTACACCTTC.

This clone was seen once. This chain uses TRBV5-4 with TRBJ2-5; a weak D match, TRBD2 (6 bases). Germline CDR1 reads SGHNT; CDR2 reads YYREEE (reference sequence). The CDR3 length is 14 residues. Trimming removed 0 bases from V and 7 bases from J, with 13 bases in between. The CDR3 reads CASSLVDRRGTQYF. CDR3 in DNA: TGTGCCAGCAGCTTGGTCGACCGGAGGGGGACCCAGTACTTC. Drawing the rest from reference TRBV5-4 and TRBJ2-5, the complete variable domain is ETGVTQSPTHLIKTRGQQVTLRCSSQSGHNTVSWYQQALGQGPQFIFQYYREEENGRGNFPPRFSGLQFPNYSSELNVNALELDDSALYLCASSLVDRRGTQYFGPGTRLLVL.

This chain uses TRBV6-1 with TRBJ2-2, with D hard to call. V dropped 2 bases and J dropped 3 bases, with 4 bases sitting between them. The CDR3 runs to 13 residues. Germline lookup yields CDR1 MNHNS and CDR2 SASEGT. The CDR3 coding sequence is TGTGCCAGCAGTGAATTAGACACCGGGGAGCTGTTTTTT. Protein sequence: CASSELDTGELFF.

This chain joins TRBV5-1 and TRBJ1-5, with 10 bases lining up with TRBD1. In germline, CDR1 is SGHRS, CDR2 YFSETQ. The CDR3 length is 15 residues. V was clipped by 6 bases and J by 3 bases; unmatched bases: 6. The DNA for the CDR3 is TGCGCCAGCAAACCCGGACAGGGGGACAATCAGCCCCAGCATTTT. It yields the protein CASKPGQGDNQPQHF.

This chain joins TRBV3-1 (or the pseudogene TRBV3-2) and TRBJ2-5, with 10 bases fitting TRBD2. The V gene end was trimmed by 6 bases and the J gene end by 4 bases; junction bases not matched to a gene: 5. Germline CDR1 and CDR2: LGHDT and YNNKEL (reference sequence). The CDR3 has 14 residues. CDR3 in DNA: TGTGCCAGCAGGAAGCGGGGGGGTTTAGAGACCCAGTACTTC. Translating gives CASRKRGGLETQYF.

V and J are TRBV9 and TRBJ1-2; no reliable D call. There are 19 residues in the CDR3. Germline CDR1 reads SGDLS; CDR2 reads YYNGEE. V was shortened by 4 bases and J by 3 bases, with 28 bases between the two germline ends. The CDR3 protein is CASSLDTLSPPLGDYGYTF. CDR3 nucleotide sequence: TGTGCCAGCAGCCTCGACACCCTTTCCCCGCCTTTGGGAGACTATGGCTACACCTTC. Complete variable domain (other parts from reference TRBV9 and TRBJ1-2): DSGVTQTPKHLITATGQRVTLRCSPRSGDLSVYWYQQSLDQGLQFLIQYYNGEERAKGNILERFSAQQFPDLHSELNLSSLELGDSALYFCASSLDTLSPPLGDYGYTFGSGTRLTVV.

This sequence joins TRBV9 and TRBJ1-4; D call uncertain. The CDR3 is 15 amino acids. CDR1 is SGDLS, CDR2 YYNGEE, per germline. Trimming stripped 5 bases from V and 0 bases from J, with 11 bases between. The CDR3 coding sequence is TGTGCCAGCAGTCCCCGGGGTGCAACTAATGAAAAACTGTTTTTT. Protein: CASSPRGATNEKLFF. Variable domain in full (rest from reference TRBV9 and TRBJ1-4): DSGVTQTPKHLITATGQRVTLRCSPRSGDLSVYWYQQSLDQGLQFLIQYYNGEERAKGNILERFSAQQFPDLHSELNLSSLELGDSALYFCASSPRGATNEKLFFGSGTQLSVL.

The rearrangement joins TRBV5-6 to TRBJ2-3; 8 bases fit TRBD2. The CDR3 is made up of 18 amino acids. Germline V CDR1 and CDR2: SGHDT, YYEEEE. V was clipped by 0 bases and J by 7 bases; unmatched bases: 16. DNA for the CDR3: TGTGCCAGCAGCTTGGCCTCGTCCGGGGGGGCCGAACGATATACGCAGTATTTT. Protein sequence: CASSLASSGGAERYTQYF.

This chain joins TRBV6-5 and TRBJ2-1; 11 positions match TRBD1. Germline V gene lookup returns CDR1 MNHEY and CDR2 SVGAGI. Trimming took 4 bases from V and 2 from J; bases not matched to a gene: 4. This CDR3 comprises 16 residues. The CDR3 spells CASSSGQGATYNEQFF. In DNA form, the CDR3 reads TGTGCCAGCAGTTCCGGACAGGGGGCCACCTACAATGAGCAGTTCTTC.

The rearrangement uses TRBV5-4 and TRBJ2-2; D is ambiguous. V was cut by 4 bases and J by 5 bases, with 12 bases left in between. CDR3 size: 14 residues. The germline CDR1 and CDR2 sequences are SGHNT and YYREEE (reference sequence). The DNA of the CDR3 is TGTGCCAGCAGCGCCTCCCCTCTAACCGGGGAGCTGTTTTTT. Translating gives CASSASPLTGELFF.

Regarding this clone: Other DNA sequences in this sample translate to the same CDR3. The genes are TRBV12-3 or TRBV12-4 and TRBJ1-5; tentatively, D is TRBD1 (5 bases). The CDR3 is 13 amino acids. V was shortened by 3 bases and J by 2 bases, with 5 bases between the two germline ends. This CDR3 is CASSLTGNQPQHF. As DNA, the CDR3 is TGTGCCAGCAGTTTGACAGGCAATCAGCCCCAGCATTTT.

This clone came up a few times. The chain couples TRBV30 to TRBJ2-7; no definite D call. Trimming shortened V by 6 bases and J by 3 bases, and 9 bases separated the two germline ends. The length of the CDR3 is 11 residues. Germline lookup yields CDR1 GTSNPN and CDR2 SVGIG (reference sequence). CDR3 DNA: TGTGCCTGTTCGTCCTTCTACGAGCAGTACTTC. Protein sequence: CACSSFYEQYF. Supplemented by reference TRBV30 and TRBJ2-7, the full variable domain reads SQTIHQWPATLVQPVGSPLSLECTVEGTSNPNLYWYRQAAGRGLQLLFYSVGIGQISSEVPQNLSASRPQDRQFILSSKKLLLSDSGFYLCACSSFYEQYFGPGTRLTVT.

The gene calls are TRBV4-3 and TRBJ1-6; D might be TRBD1 (6 bases). Germline CDR1 and CDR2: LGHNA and YSLEER. The CDR3 length is 15 residues. V was shortened by 1 base and J by 7 bases, with 11 bases between the two germline ends. DNA of the CDR3: TGCGCCAGCAGCCAAGGTTCGGACAGAAATTCACCCCTCCACTTT. Its translation is CASSQGSDRNSPLHF.

This chain uses TRBV3-1 (or the pseudogene TRBV3-2) with TRBJ2-3; D remains unclear. V lost 4 bases and J 0 bases, leaving 8 bases between the germline ends. Germline CDR1 is LGHDT and CDR2 is YNNKEL (reference sequence). This CDR3 is 14 amino acids long. The CDR3 loop is CASSLLYSTDTQYF. CDR3 DNA: TGTGCCAGCAGCCTTCTCTATAGCACAGATACGCAGTATTTT.

The chain recombines TRBV5-1 with TRBJ2-7; no firm D call. Trimming shortened V by 0 bases and J by 0 bases, and 10 bases separated the two germline ends. The CDR3 is 15 residues long. From germline, CDR1 is SGHRS and CDR2 YFSETQ. The CDR3 is CASSLDWANSYEQYF. In DNA, the CDR3 is TGCGCCAGCAGCTTGGACTGGGCGAACTCCTACGAGCAGTACTTC.

V usage is TRBV2 and J usage is TRBJ2-3, with 7 bases matching TRBD1. V lost 8 bases to trimming and J lost 2 bases; unmatched junction nucleotides: 10. The CDR3 loop spans 15 amino acids. Germline loops: CDR1 SNHLY, CDR2 FYNNEI. CDR3 region: CASDEQGTVTDTQYF. The CDR3 DNA follows: TGTGCCAGCGACGAACAGGGGACAGTCACAGATACGCAGTATTTT.

The chain joins TRBV5-4 to TRBJ2-7; tentative D call: TRBD1 (6 bases). Germline-derived CDR1 and CDR2 are SGHNT and YYREEE (reference sequence). V lost 4 bases and J lost 7, with 21 bases in between. CDR3 length: 15 amino acids. The CDR3 sequence is CASSRGDRPDMEQYF. CDR3 nucleotides: TGTGCCAGCAGCAGGGGCGACAGGCCGGACATGGAGCAGTACTTC. Full variable domain (missing parts from reference TRBV5-4 and TRBJ2-7): ETGVTQSPTHLIKTRGQQVTLRCSSQSGHNTVSWYQQALGQGPQFIFQYYREEENGRGNFPPRFSGLQFPNYSSELNVNALELDDSALYLCASSRGDRPDMEQYFGPGTRLTVT.

The V call is TRBV6-2 or TRBV6-3, the J call TRBJ1-2; D might be TRBD1 (6 bases). Trimming took off 1 base at V and 3 bases at J, with 9 bases between the two ends. The V gene's germline CDR1 is MNHEY and CDR2 SVGEGT. This CDR3 contains 14 residues. CDR3: CASSYYGGHYGYTF. In DNA, the CDR3 is TGTGCCAGCAGTTACTATGGGGGCCACTATGGCTACACCTTC.

This clone was detected once. The rearrangement uses TRBV5-4 and TRBJ1-5; weak D call: TRBD1 (5 bases). This CDR3 comprises 17 residues. With 6 bases removed from V and 4 bases from J, the gap between germline ends came to 23 bases. Germline V gene lookup returns CDR1 SGHNT and CDR2 YYREEE (reference sequence). CDR3 nucleotide sequence: TGTGCCAGCACCGGAGGGATGGCGGACCAGGGAAATCAGCCCCAGCATTTT. Amino acid sequence: CASTGGMADQGNQPQHF.

V gene TRBV28 combines with J gene TRBJ1-3; D gene uncertain. The CDR3 consists of 13 residues. The V and J ends lost 6 bases and 4 bases respectively, with 10 bases between them. CDR1 and CDR2 (germline): MDHEN, SYDVKM. The CDR3 reads CASSSPGGNTIYF. DNA of the CDR3: TGTGCCAGCAGCAGCCCGGGGGGAAACACCATATATTTT.

Written as DNA, the CDR3 is TGCGCCAGCAGCTCCGGACAGGGTACAGCTAACTATGGCTACACCTTC. Translating it yields CASSSGQGTANYGYTF. The chain joins TRBV5-1 to TRBJ1-2, with 8 bases lining up with TRBD1. CDR1 SGHRS and CDR2 YFSETQ come from the germline V gene. Trimming took 3 bases from V and 0 from J; bases not matched to a gene: 7. The CDR3 is 16 amino acids.

Here the CDR3 reads CAIRGQGHPEAFF. DNA for the CDR3: TGTGCCATCAGGGGACAGGGCCACCCTGAAGCTTTCTTT. The V gene is TRBV10-3, the J gene TRBJ1-1; 9 bases agree with TRBD1. The CDR3 totals 13 residues. Germline V lookup: CDR1 ENHRY, CDR2 SYGVKD. J gave up 6 bases and V 6 bases, and 5 bases lay outside the gene matches.

The V and J genes are TRBV18 and TRBJ1-5; a possible D gene is TRBD1 (6 bases). V gave up 5 bases and J gave up 2 bases, with 10 bases separating them. Germline CDR1 is KGHSH and CDR2 is LQKENI. This CDR3 has 14 amino acids. The CDR3 sequence: CASSDNRGNQPQHF. CDR3 coding DNA: TGTGCCAGCTCAGATAACAGGGGCAATCAGCCCCAGCATTTT.

The chain employs TRBV5-1 and TRBJ1-1; 11 bases align to TRBD1. CDR3 length: 18 residues. Per germline, CDR1 SGHRS and CDR2 YFSETQ. The trim removed 4 bases at V and 2 bases at J, leaving 13 bases unmatched. For the CDR3, the DNA is TGCGCCAGCAGCAAACGGACAGGGGGCGCAGATTTCAACACTGAAGCTTTCTTT. This codes for CASSKRTGGADFNTEAFF.